These 24 T cell receptor beta chains came from one sample sequenced in a study of identical twins. One entry per CDR3 protein results from TCRdb running MiXCR on the 5' RACE reads. The sample includes 550,000 to 800,000 distinct CDR3 sequences, roughly 6.6% of them seen just once. The same sample was also used in a study of yellow fever vaccine responses in identical twins.

Sequencing was done on a sample of PBMCs. Receptor source: a woman aged 18-30 years in good health.

This clonotype was counted between two and nine times. J is TRBJ2-5 and V is TRBV7-9, with 10 positions matching TRBD1. CDR3 length equals 15 residues. V was pared by 5 bases and J by 5 bases, with 8 bases of the junction left unmatched. Looked up from germline, CDR1 is SEHNR and CDR2 is FQNEAQ (reference sequence). The CDR3 protein is CASSQPGTGEETQYF. CDR3 in DNA: TGTGCCAGCAGCCAACCTGGGACAGGGGAGGAGACCCAGTACTTC.

In its sample, this clonotype was seen many times. The V call is TRBV12-3 or TRBV12-4, the J call TRBJ2-2; D not certain. The CDR3 loop spans 12 amino acids. Trimming cost V 6 bases and J 7 bases, with 9 bases left between them. CDR3 protein: CASSLPGGELFF. The CDR3 bases are TGTGCCAGCAGCTTGCCGGGCGGGGAGCTGTTTTTT.

In its sample, this clonotype was seen a few times. This chain uses TRBV3-1 with TRBJ2-1; no definite D call. There are 15 residues in the CDR3. Deletions cut 0 bases from V and 0 bases from J, with 6 bases between. Germline assignment: CDR1 LGHDT and CDR2 YNNKEL (reference sequence). CDR3 in amino acids: CASSQDPNSYNEQFF. CDR3 nucleotide sequence: TGTGCCAGCAGCCAAGACCCGAACTCCTACAATGAGCAGTTCTTC.

The sample holds a few counts of this clonotype. This chain connects TRBV12-3 or TRBV12-4 to TRBJ2-7; D remains unclear. This CDR3 has 13 residues. V gave up 4 bases and J gave up 4 bases, with 11 bases separating them. CDR3 sequence reads: CASSSTRLYEQYF. The CDR3 DNA is TGTGCCAGCAGTTCCACTCGGCTTTACGAGCAGTACTTC.

This clonotype showed up just a few times. The J gene is TRBJ2-2, the V gene TRBV5-1; possible D gene TRBD2, 6 bases. Germline CDR1 SGHRS, CDR2 YFSETQ. The V gene lost 3 bases and the J gene lost 5 bases, with 14 bases spanning the gap. The CDR3 consists of 15 residues. The CDR3 coding sequence is TGCGCCAGCAGCTCCCCGGGACTCTCTACCGGGGAGCTGTTTTTT. The encoded protein is CASSSPGLSTGELFF.

This clonotype has at least ten counts. This chain links TRBV12-3 or TRBV12-4 with TRBJ2-1, with D hard to call. With 6 bases removed from V and 0 bases from J, the gap between germline ends came to 12 bases. The CDR3 covers 15 residues. CDR3 nucleotide sequence: TGTGCCAGCAGACCCGGGTTACCCTCCTACAATGAGCAGTTCTTC. As protein: CASRPGLPSYNEQFF.

This clonotype was recorded a few times. In DNA, the CDR3 is TGTGCCAGCAGCTTGGGGACAGCCTACTATGGCTACACCTTC. Translated: CASSLGTAYYGYTF. The chain joins TRBV5-5 to TRBJ1-2; D is perhaps TRBD1 (6 bases). V was pared by 0 bases and J by 3 bases, with 9 bases between. Per germline, CDR1 SGHKS and CDR2 YYEKEE (reference sequence). The CDR3 is 14 amino acids. The full variable domain, completed using reference TRBV5-5 and TRBJ1-2, is DAGVTQSPTHLIKTRGQQVTLRCSPISGHKSVSWYQQVLGQGPQFIFQYYEKEERGRGNFPDRFSARQFPNYSSELNVNALLLGDSALYLCASSLGTAYYGYTFGSGTRLTVV.

There are many counts of this clonotype. This rearrangement joins TRBV4-1 to TRBJ2-1; the match to TRBD2 covers 7 bases. Germline V gene sequence: CDR1 MGHRA, CDR2 YSYEKL. Trimming at V came to 2 bases and at J to 6 bases, leaving 7 bases not matched to a gene. This CDR3 is built from 15 residues. CDR3 coding DNA: TGCGCCAGCAGCCAAAGCGGGACGAGTGGCAATGAGCAGTTCTTC. It codes for CASSQSGTSGNEQFF.

This clonotype appeared a few times. This chain uses TRBV28 with TRBJ2-5, with 10 positions matching TRBD2. Germline V gives CDR1 MDHEN, CDR2 SYDVKM. With V trimmed by 6 bases and J by 3 bases, 4 bases remained unmatched. The CDR3 covers 14 residues. As DNA, the CDR3 is TGTGCCAGCAGCCCTGGGACTAGCGAAGAGACCCAGTACTTC. Its protein is CASSPGTSEETQYF.

In this sample, this clonotype turned up a few times. The chain uses TRBV5-1 and TRBJ1-1, with 8 nucleotides matching TRBD1. J was trimmed by 1 base and V by 6 bases; bases with no gene match: 17. Germline V gene data show CDR1 as SGHRS and CDR2 as YFSETQ. This CDR3 has 18 amino acids. CDR3 nucleotides: TGCGCCAGCACAGAAGCAGCTGCAGCGGGGACAGGGAACACTGAAGCTTTCTTT. Encoded protein: CASTEAAAAGTGNTEAFF.

This clonotype was found many times. The chain combines TRBV5-1 with TRBJ1-1; D is perhaps TRBD1 (5 bases). The V end was cut by 5 bases, the J end by 3 bases, with 20 bases between. CDR3 length equals 16 residues. Germline V gene lookup returns CDR1 SGHRS and CDR2 YFSETQ. The DNA of the CDR3 is TGCGCCAGCAGTCTTTGGAGGTCTCAGGGCGACACTGAAGCTTTCTTT. This codes for CASSLWRSQGDTEAFF.

V is TRBV29-1 and J is TRBJ2-6, with 9 bases fitting TRBD1. Per the germline V gene, CDR1 is SQVTM and CDR2 is ANQGSEA. Trimming cost V 1 base and J 2 bases; bases outside gene matches: 6. The CDR3 length is 17 residues. CDR3 sequence: CSVEVKGDRAGANVLTF. As DNA, the CDR3 is TGCAGCGTTGAAGTAAAGGGGGACAGGGCTGGGGCCAACGTCCTGACTTTC.

This clonotype was detected many times. This sequence joins TRBV6-1 and TRBJ2-5; a possible D gene is TRBD1 (5 bases). V was clipped by 8 bases and J by 4 bases, with 17 bases between them. Looked up from germline, CDR1 is MNHNS and CDR2 is SASEGT. The CDR3 has 14 amino acids. CDR3 sequence: CASFATYRGETQYF. DNA of the CDR3: TGTGCCAGCTTCGCCACCTATAGGGGAGAGACCCAGTACTTC.

This clonotype has just a few counts. The gene calls are TRBV5-1 and TRBJ2-2; tentative D call: TRBD1 (6 bases). Germline V gives CDR1 SGHRS, CDR2 YFSETQ. The germline V and J ends were trimmed by 4 bases and 6 bases, with 19 bases remaining between them. This CDR3 is built from 16 residues. CDR3 in amino acids: CASSAIGQLGAGELFF. The CDR3 nucleotides are TGCGCCAGCAGCGCGATTGGACAGCTAGGGGCCGGGGAGCTGTTTTTT.

This clonotype was seen more than once but under ten times. V gene TRBV19 combines with J gene TRBJ2-2, with D uncertain. Trimming cost V 6 bases and J 3 bases, with 8 bases left between them. CDR3 length equals 13 residues. Germline CDR1 reads LNHDA; CDR2 reads SQIVND (reference sequence). CDR3 residues: CASRGIDTGELFF. As DNA, the CDR3 is TGTGCCAGTAGGGGCATAGACACCGGGGAGCTGTTTTTT.

Here the CDR3 DNA reads TGTGCCAGCAGCTACACGGGACTAGCGGGCTTGGAGACCCAGTACTTC. Translating it yields CASSYTGLAGLETQYF. The rearrangement joins TRBV7-9 to TRBJ2-5, with TRBD2 identical over 12 bases. The CDR3 has 16 residues. The ends lost 4 bases at V and 5 bases at J; junction bases unmatched: 8. The germline CDR1 and CDR2 sequences are SEHNR and FQNEAQ (reference sequence).

Remarks on this clonotype: Compared with germline, one end of the junction differs, possibly owing to a read error. The CDR3 protein is CASSPRDISGVLFF. CDR3 nucleotide sequence: TGTGCCAGCAGCCCCCGGGACATCTCCGGGGTGCTGTTTTTT. This rearrangement joins TRBV4-1 to TRBJ2-2; TRBD1 is a possible D gene (6 bases). The CDR3 covers 14 residues. Germline V CDR1 and CDR2: MGHRA, YSYEKL.

This clonotype has just a few counts. V usage is TRBV5-5 and J usage is TRBJ2-7, with D perhaps TRBD1 or TRBD2 (5 bases each). Germline CDR1 SGHKS, CDR2 YYEKEE (reference sequence). This CDR3 is built from 14 residues. The V gene lost 3 bases and the J gene lost 2 bases, with 12 bases spanning the gap. The CDR3 sequence is CASSYRDGAYEQYV. CDR3 DNA: TGTGCCAGCAGCTACCGGGACGGAGCCTACGAGCAGTACGTC.

The sample holds many counts of this clonotype. The chain joins TRBV12-3 or TRBV12-4 to TRBJ2-5, with 11 bases fitting TRBD2. The ends lost 6 bases at V and 7 bases at J; junction bases unmatched: 10. The CDR3 runs to 15 residues. The CDR3 protein is CASSEGLAARGTQYF. CDR3 bases: TGTGCCAGCAGCGAGGGACTAGCGGCCAGGGGGACCCAGTACTTC.

The V and J genes are TRBV10-3 and TRBJ2-3; D gene unclear. Germline V gives CDR1 ENHRY, CDR2 SYGVKD. V was trimmed by 4 bases and J by 0 bases, leaving 11 bases between them. This CDR3 comprises 15 residues. In DNA, the CDR3 is TGTGCCATCAGTGTAGGTGAACAGAGCACAGATACGCAGTATTTT. The encoded protein is CAISVGEQSTDTQYF.

This clonotype was picked up many times. This rearrangement joins TRBV10-3 to TRBJ2-1, with D possibly being TRBD1 (6 bases). V lost 10 bases to trimming and J lost 5 bases, with 15 bases between them. The CDR3 length is 13 residues. Looked up from germline, CDR1 is ENHRY and CDR2 is SYGVKD. This chain's CDR3 is CATHQQGNNEQFF. The DNA for the CDR3 is TGTGCCACTCACCAACAGGGCAACAATGAGCAGTTCTTC.

Ten or more counts support this clonotype. The chain carries TRBV6-1 and TRBJ2-1; D unresolved. The germline CDR1 and CDR2 sequences are MNHNS and SASEGT. Trimming shortened V by 8 bases and J by 8 bases, and 16 bases separated the two germline ends. The CDR3 totals 13 residues. The CDR3 sequence is CASRARRLDEQFF. For the CDR3, the DNA is TGTGCCAGCCGCGCGCGAAGACTCGATGAGCAGTTCTTC.

This clonotype was seen only a few times. The V gene is TRBV6-5, the J gene TRBJ2-3; D is unclear. The CDR3 runs to 16 residues. Per the germline V gene, CDR1 is MNHEY and CDR2 is SVGAGI. Trimming removed 3 bases from V and 0 bases from J, with 13 bases in between. CDR3 sequence (DNA): TGTGCCAGCAGTTATGGTCAGAGCTCTAGCACAGATACGCAGTATTTT. Its protein product is CASSYGQSSSTDTQYF.

This clonotype was found a few times. V usage is TRBV28 and J usage is TRBJ2-3, with 8 bases lining up with TRBD2. V gave up 5 bases and J gave up 2 bases; unmatched junction bases: 9. The CDR3 extends over 16 amino acids. The germline gives CDR1 MDHEN, CDR2 SYDVKM. The DNA for the CDR3 is TGTGCCAGCAGTGAAATAGCGGGGCGATTCACAGATACGCAGTATTTT. It yields the protein CASSEIAGRFTDTQYF. The entire variable domain, with the rest obtained from reference TRBV28 and TRBJ2-3, is as follows: DVKVTQSSRYLVKRTGEKVFLECVQDMDHENMFWYRQDPGLGLRLIYFSYDVKMKEKGDIPEGYSVSREKKERFSLILESASTNQTSMYLCASSEIAGRFTDTQYFGPGTRLTVL.